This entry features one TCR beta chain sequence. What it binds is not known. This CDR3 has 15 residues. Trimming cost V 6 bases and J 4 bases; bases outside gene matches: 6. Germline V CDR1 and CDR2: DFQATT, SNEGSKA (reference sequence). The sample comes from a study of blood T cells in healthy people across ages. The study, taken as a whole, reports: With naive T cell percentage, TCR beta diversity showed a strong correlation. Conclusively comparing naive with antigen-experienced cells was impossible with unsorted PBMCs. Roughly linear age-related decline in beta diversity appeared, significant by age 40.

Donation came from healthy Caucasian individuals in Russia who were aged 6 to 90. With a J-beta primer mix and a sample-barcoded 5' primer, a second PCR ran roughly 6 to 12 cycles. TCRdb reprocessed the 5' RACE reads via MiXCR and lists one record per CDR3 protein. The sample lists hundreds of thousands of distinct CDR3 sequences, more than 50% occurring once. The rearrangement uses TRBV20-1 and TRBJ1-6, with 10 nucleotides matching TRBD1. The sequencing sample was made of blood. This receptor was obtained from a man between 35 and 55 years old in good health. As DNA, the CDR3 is TGCAGTGCCCCGGGACAGGGGAAGTATAATTCACCCCTCCACTTT. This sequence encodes CSAPGQGKYNSPLHF.